This T cell receptor (beta chain) appears in the sequencing data of a study of T-cell reconstitution after alpha-beta-depleted transplantation in children (dated by TCRdb to 2016 to 2017). Study-level background: Using TCR repertoire profiling, the study followed T-cell immune reconstitution in a quantitative way in children after TCRalphabeta/CD19-depleted allogeneic hematopoietic cell transplantation. The research as a whole found: Over the following months the frequencies of hyperexpanded clones went down, and after one year T-cell counts and TCRbeta diversity were mostly credited to newly produced T cells. About two months after transplant, the apparently early recovery of alphabetaT-cell counts reportedly depended on just several hundred clones that had expanded rapidly and came from non-depleted graft cells. In some patients, the high TCRbeta diversity seen at day 60 was put down to recipient T cells and intrathymic progenitors that had survived conditioning.

CDR1 and CDR2 are read off the germline V gene as SGDLS and YYNGEE. Trimming removed 0 bases from V and 4 bases from J, leaving 8 bases between the germline ends. The CDR3 numbers 14 residues from cysteine through phenylalanine. Only the CDR3 DNA is retained, 42 bases long and in frame from the first base. The sample's treatment or condition label, in plain terms: allogeneic hematopoietic cell transplantation with graft depleted of TCRalphabeta T cells and CD19 B cells. The transplant recipients were children given TCRalphabeta/CD19-depleted allogeneic hematopoietic cell grafts. On this clonotype itself: Its target antigen remains unknown. The record has no base qualities; no much larger clone is one base away.

Library preparation employed PCR. The data were produced on an Illumina HiSeq 2500. To normalize quantification of the TCRbeta repertoire, the TCR libraries were built with molecular barcoding that relied on unique molecular identifiers. TCRdb reprocessing: public reads trimmed at Q25 with fastp, clones called with MiXCR, in-frame beta chains kept. Records with the same CDR3 protein are collapsed into one entry carrying the most frequent genes and DNA. Present in this sample are some 76,000 distinct CDR3 sequences, roughly a tenth of which were seen just once. The ten largest account for around 14% of the sample.

The rearrangement combines TRBV9 with TRBJ1-3, with no reliable assignment of the D segment. The source of this sequence is a boy aged 5-17 years with acute myeloid leukemia, due to receive a stem cell transplant. Sequencing was performed on PBMCs, taken before TCRalphabeta/CD19-depleted stem cell transplant. CDR3 protein: CASSVGRYGNTIYF. In nucleotides, the sequence is TGTGCCAGCAGCGTAGGACGGTACGGAAACACCATATATTTT.